A selection of T cell receptor beta chains follows, all from one sample in a study of T cell responses to AZD1222 COVID-19 vaccine. TCRdb's copy holds only in-frame clones and misses some; the assay was immunoSEQ multiplex PCR. This sample carries roughly 140,000 clones, 80% to 95% of them seen once, and the ten largest clones take approximately 3%. Sequencing was performed on peripheral blood, taken 28 days after the second AZD1222 dose. All receptors come from an adult who received the AZD1222 COVID-19 vaccine. CDR3s include the opening cysteine and the closing phenylalanine or tryptophan. Each record gives: V gene, J gene, D gene, clone size, CDR3 protein, CDR3 DNA. A D gene is named only where the DNA matches it firmly. Size is omitted from some rows. Given values are once, few, many or a class for expanded clones.

>TRBV6-6|TRBJ1-1|TRBD1|-
CASRDDRGFMNTEAFF
TGTGCCAGCAGAGACGACAGGGGATTCATGAACACTGAAGCTTTCTTT
>TRBV3-1/TRBV3-2|TRBJ1-2|-|-
CASSQEGIYTF
TGTGCCAGCAGCCAAGAGGGGATCTACACCTTC
>TRBV2|TRBJ1-2|-|-
CAILAGPYGYTF
TGTGCCATCCTGGCTGGTCCCTATGGCTACACCTTC
>TRBV19|TRBJ1-4|-|-
CASSIRYGEKLFF
TGTGCCAGTAGTATTCGCTATGGTGAAAAACTGTTTTTT
>TRBV30|TRBJ2-2|-|-
CASQGNSGELFF
TGTGCCTCGCAGGGGAATTCCGGGGAGCTGTTTTTT
>TRBV6-5|TRBJ1-6|-|-
CASSSVDSPLHF
TGTGCCAGCAGTTCTGTGGATTCACCCCTCCACTTT
>TRBV19|TRBJ1-2|-|-
CASSISPAPPLGDGYTF
TGTGCCAGTAGTATAAGCCCCGCTCCACCCCTTGGAGATGGCTACACCTTC
>TRBV5-1|TRBJ2-1|TRBD2|-
CASSLTSGSSYNEQFF
TGCGCCAGCAGCTTGACTAGCGGAAGCTCCTACAATGAGCAGTTCTTC
>TRBV19|TRBJ2-7|-|-
CASSTPRRAGLSYEQYF
TGTGCCAGTAGTACCCCACGACGGGCAGGGCTTTCCTACGAGCAGTACTTC
>TRBV9|TRBJ2-7|-|once
CASSVATGRSLYEQYF
TGTGCCAGCAGCGTAGCTACCGGGCGGAGCCTCTACGAGCAGTACTTC
>TRBV6-5|TRBJ2-7|TRBD1|-
CASSYPRDRFYEQYF
TGTGCCAGCAGTTACCCCCGGGACAGGTTCTACGAGCAGTACTTC
>TRBV2|TRBJ1-2|TRBD1|-
CASWTGVGYTF
TGTGCCTCCTGGACAGGGGTCGGCTACACCTTC
>TRBV5-1|TRBJ2-1|TRBD1|-
CASSLGQGENEQFF
TGCGCCAGCAGCCTGGGACAGGGTGAAAATGAGCAGTTCTTC
>TRBV28|TRBJ2-3|-|-
CASRQGPSTDTQYF
TGTGCCAGCAGGCAGGGCCCCTCCACAGATACGCAGTATTTT
>TRBV9|TRBJ1-3|-|-
CASSVSMTSSGNTIYF
TGTGCCAGCAGCGTATCCATGACGAGCTCTGGAAACACCATATATTTT
>TRBV2|TRBJ1-2|-|-
CASRRGENYGYTF
TGTGCCAGCCGGAGGGGGGAAAACTATGGCTACACCTTC
>TRBV2|TRBJ2-3|-|few
CASSDRQEGTDTQYF
TGTGCCAGCAGTGACCGGCAAGAGGGCACAGATACGCAGTATTTT
>TRBV5-4|TRBJ2-6|TRBD1|-
CASSPPGQGAGGANVLTF
TGTGCCAGCAGCCCCCCGGGACAGGGGGCGGGTGGGGCCAACGTCCTGACTTTC
>TRBV19|TRBJ2-5|TRBD2|-
CASSSPAGGGVETQYF
TGTGCCAGTAGTAGTCCAGCGGGAGGGGGGGTGGAGACCCAGTACTTC
>TRBV10-3|TRBJ2-1|TRBD2|-
CAISESLAGGDEQFF
TGTGCCATCAGTGAGTCTTTAGCGGGAGGTGATGAGCAGTTCTTC
>TRBV5-1|TRBJ1-4|-|few
CASSQQGPNNEKLFF
TGCGCCAGCAGCCAGCAAGGACCGAATAATGAAAAACTGTTTTTT